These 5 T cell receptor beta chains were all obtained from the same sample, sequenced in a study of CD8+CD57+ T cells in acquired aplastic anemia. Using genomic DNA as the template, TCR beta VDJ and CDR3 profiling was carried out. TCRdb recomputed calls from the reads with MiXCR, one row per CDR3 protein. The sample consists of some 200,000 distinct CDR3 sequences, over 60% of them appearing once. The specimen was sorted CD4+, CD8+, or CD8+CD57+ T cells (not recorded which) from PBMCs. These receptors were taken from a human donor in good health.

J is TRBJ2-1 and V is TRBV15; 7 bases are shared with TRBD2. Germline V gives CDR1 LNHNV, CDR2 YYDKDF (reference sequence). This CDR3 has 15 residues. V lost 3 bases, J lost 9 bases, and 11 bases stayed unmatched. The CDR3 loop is CATSSSSWGGVEQFF. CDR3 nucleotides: TGTGCCACCAGCAGTAGCAGCTGGGGGGGGGTTGAGCAGTTCTTC.

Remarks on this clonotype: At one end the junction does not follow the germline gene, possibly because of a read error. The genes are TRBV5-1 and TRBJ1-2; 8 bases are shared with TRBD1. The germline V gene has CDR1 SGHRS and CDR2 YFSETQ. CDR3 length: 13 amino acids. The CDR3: CASSSQGDYGYAF. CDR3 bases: TGCGCCAGCAGCTCACAGGGGGACTATGGCTACGCCTTC.

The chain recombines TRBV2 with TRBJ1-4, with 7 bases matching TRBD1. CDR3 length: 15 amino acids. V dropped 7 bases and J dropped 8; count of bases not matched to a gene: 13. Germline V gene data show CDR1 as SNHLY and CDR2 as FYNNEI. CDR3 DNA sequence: TGTGCCAGCACCTATTCGACAGGGCTTGGCGAAAAACTGTTTTTT. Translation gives CASTYSTGLGEKLFF.

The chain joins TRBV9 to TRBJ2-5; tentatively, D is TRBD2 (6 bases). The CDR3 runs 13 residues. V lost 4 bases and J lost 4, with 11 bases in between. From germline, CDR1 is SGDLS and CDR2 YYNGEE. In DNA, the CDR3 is TGTGCCAGCAGCCCGGGGGATGGAGAGACCCAGTACTTC. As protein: CASSPGDGETQYF.

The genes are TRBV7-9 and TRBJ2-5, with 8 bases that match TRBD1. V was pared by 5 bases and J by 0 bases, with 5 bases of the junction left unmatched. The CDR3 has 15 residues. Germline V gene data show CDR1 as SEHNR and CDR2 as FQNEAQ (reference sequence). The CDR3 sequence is CASSLGTGHQETQYF. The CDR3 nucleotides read TGTGCCAGCAGCCTAGGGACAGGCCACCAAGAGACCCAGTACTTC.